The 10 T cell receptor beta chains presented below share a single source sample, sequenced in a study of cytomegalovirus exposure and HLA in healthy donors. The study ran its PCR with 60 Vbeta and 13 Jbeta primers. Profiled with immunoSEQ multiplex PCR; TCRdb holds only in-frame clones, not every one. Found here are approximately 99,000 clones, roughly 76% of them singletons; the top ten hold about 3.5%. The sample comprised PBMCs. These receptors came from a man in his forties in good health and CMV-seronegative.

The rearrangement uses TRBV11-2 and TRBJ2-2; 7 nucleotides align to TRBD2. Trimming took 0 bases from V and 1 from J; bases not matched to a gene: 5. The CDR3 covers 17 residues. CDR1 is SGHAT, CDR2 FQNNGV, per germline. CDR3 residues: CASSLDLASGNTGELFF. The CDR3 nucleotides read TGTGCCAGCAGCTTAGATCTCGCTAGCGGGAACACCGGGGAGCTGTTTTTT.

The chain joins TRBV4-2 to TRBJ2-7; D remains unclear. The germline V and J ends were trimmed by 3 bases and 3 bases, with 12 bases remaining between them. Per the germline V gene, CDR1 is LGHNA and CDR2 is YNFKEQ. The CDR3 consists of 14 residues. CDR3 region: CASSQTTSLYEQYF. CDR3 nucleotide sequence: TGTGCCAGCAGCCAGACGACAAGCCTCTACGAGCAGTACTTC.

The chain employs TRBV7-8 and TRBJ2-7; D unclear. The ends were cut back, 1 base at V and 6 bases at J, with 10 bases in the middle. CDR1 is SGHVS, CDR2 FQNEAQ, per germline. This CDR3 is 13 amino acids long. CDR3 nucleotides: TGTGCCAGCAGCTTAGGAAGCGAAAGCGAGCAGTACTTC. This sequence encodes CASSLGSESEQYF.

V gene TRBV28 combines with J gene TRBJ1-5; tentative D call: TRBD1 (5 bases). With 2 bases removed from V and 7 bases from J, the gap between germline ends came to 15 bases. Germline V lookup: CDR1 MDHEN, CDR2 SYDVKM. This CDR3 spans 15 amino acids. CDR3 coding DNA: TGTGCCAGCAGTTTAGAAAGGGGCCCTGGACAGCCCCAGCATTTT. It encodes CASSLERGPGQPQHF. The full variable domain, in which reference TRBV28 and TRBJ1-5 provide the parts outside the CDR3, is DVKVTQSSRYLVKRTGEKVFLECVQDMDHENMFWYRQDPGLGLRLIYFSYDVKMKEKGDIPEGYSVSREKKERFSLILESASTNQTSMYLCASSLERGPGQPQHFGDGTRLSIL.

The gene calls are TRBV2 and TRBJ1-4, with no clear D. Trimming pared 6 bases from V and 10 bases from J, leaving 12 bases between. Per germline, CDR1 SNHLY and CDR2 FYNNEI. This CDR3 is built from 12 residues. Written as DNA, the CDR3 is TGTGCCAGCAGATACATGACTGGAAAACTGTTTTTT. This translates into CASRYMTGKLFF. The variable domain in full, with the rest retrieved from reference TRBV2 and TRBJ1-4, is EPEVTQTPSHQVTQMGQEVILRCVPISNHLYFYWYRQILGQKVEFLVSFYNNEISEKSEIFDDQFSVERPDGSNFTLKIRSTKLEDSAMYFCASRYMTGKLFFGSGTQLSVL.

The V and J genes are TRBV27 and TRBJ2-7; TRBD2 matches at 11 bases. V shed 5 bases and J 5 bases; nucleotides not matched to a gene: 11. The CDR3 extends over 16 amino acids. CDR1 and CDR2 (germline): MNHEY, SMNVEV (reference sequence). The CDR3: CASSLVAGGPVHEQYF. The CDR3 DNA is TGTGCCAGCAGTCTGGTAGCGGGGGGGCCTGTCCACGAGCAGTACTTC.

The chain has TRBV7-3 and TRBJ2-3; 14 nucleotides line up with TRBD2. This CDR3 has 17 residues. J gave up 6 bases and V 2 bases, and 7 bases lay outside the gene matches. Germline V lookup: CDR1 SGHTA, CDR2 FQGTGA. CDR3 in amino acids: CASSLQPTSGGVDTQYF. CDR3 DNA: TGTGCCAGCAGCTTACAACCGACTAGCGGGGGGGTGGATACGCAGTATTTT.

The CDR3 sequence is CAISEEGAGETQYF. CDR3 sequence (DNA): TGTGCCATCAGTGAGGAGGGGGCGGGAGAGACCCAGTACTTC. The chain has TRBV10-3 and TRBJ2-5, with 7 bases aligning to TRBD1. Trimming cost V 2 bases and J 4 bases; bases outside gene matches: 4. Per the germline V gene, CDR1 is ENHRY and CDR2 is SYGVKD. The CDR3 spans 14 residues.

The rearrangement links TRBV2 to TRBJ2-7, with a weak D call TRBD1 (6 bases). CDR3 size: 12 residues. The ends were cut back, 7 bases at V and 9 bases at J, with 16 bases in the middle. Germline CDR1 SNHLY, CDR2 FYNNEI. In nucleotides, the CDR3 is TGTGCCAGCAAGGGGGAAGGGGAAGTGCAGTACTTC. Its translation: CASKGEGEVQYF.

The gene calls are TRBV6-1 and TRBJ2-5, with D possibly matching TRBD1 (6 bases). Trimming removed 3 bases from V and 4 bases from J, with 6 bases in between. CDR1 MNHNS and CDR2 SASEGT come from the germline V gene. This CDR3 spans 12 amino acids. The CDR3 reads CASSDRGETQYF. The CDR3 DNA is TGTGCCAGCAGTGACAGGGGAGAGACCCAGTACTTC.